This T cell receptor (beta chain) was identified during a study of T-cell memory formation after mild COVID-19. Broader study findings: Day 15 to 85 contractors were CD4/CD8 balanced; later expanders leaned CD4+.

CDR3 length equals 16 residues. The ends lost 0 bases at V and 2 bases at J; junction bases unmatched: 2. Germline V gene data show CDR1 as SGDLS and CDR2 as YYNGEE. TCRdb fed the 5' RACE reads into MiXCR, producing one record per CDR3 protein. The sample includes around 440,000 distinct CDR3 sequences, 15% to 20% seen only once; the top ten take 9% to 15%. For this clonotype: What it binds is not known.

The TCR was taken from an adult woman who had mild COVID-19 (a few samples of this study predate the infection). Cell type and time point are not known. The chain has TRBV9 and TRBJ2-7, with TRBD2 matching over 13 bases. Source material: PBMCs or a T cell subset sorted from them (not recorded which). In nucleotides, the CDR3 is TGTGCCAGCAGCGTAGGGGGACTAGCGGGGACCTACGAGCAGTACTTC. As protein: CASSVGGLAGTYEQYF.